These 24 T cell receptor beta chains share one sample of origin, sequenced in a study of identical twins. Via MiXCR, TCRdb re-called the 5' RACE reads, giving one row per CDR3 protein. The table records 600,000 to 800,000 distinct CDR3 sequences, around 20% of them present only once. This sample also belongs to another study, concerning T cells expressing NK-cell markers.

Source material: PBMCs. The receptors shown here come from a woman between 18 and 29 years old in good health.

This clonotype was observed a few times. This chain joins TRBV20-1 and TRBJ2-7; D ambiguous. The CDR3 has 14 residues. Trimming shortened V by 6 bases and J by 0 bases, and 15 bases separated the two germline ends. Germline CDR1 reads DFQATT; CDR2 reads SNEGSKA (reference sequence). In nucleotides, the CDR3 is TGCAGTGCAACGTACGGCTCTTACTCCTACGAGCAGTACTTC. Residues: CSATYGSYSYEQYF.

CDR3 sequence (DNA): TGTGCCAGCAGCTTTGTCTCGGAACTTATCTCCTACAATGAGCAGTTCTTC. It encodes CASSFVSELISYNEQFF. The rearrangement links TRBV7-8 to TRBJ2-1; D is ambiguous. V was clipped by 3 bases and J by 0 bases, with 15 bases between them. CDR1 and CDR2 (germline): SGHVS, FQNEAQ. The CDR3 is 17 residues long.

A few counts support this clonotype. The V gene is TRBV6-5, the J gene TRBJ2-7; weak D call: TRBD2 (6 bases). This CDR3 contains 15 residues. Deletions cut 2 bases from V and 6 bases from J, with 17 bases between. The germline CDR1 and CDR2 sequences are MNHEY and SVGAGI. The CDR3 coding sequence is TGTGCCAGCAGTTACGGCGCGGGACTCCCGCTCGAGCAGTACTTC. Translation: CASSYGAGLPLEQYF.

V usage is TRBV20-1 and J usage is TRBJ2-2; perhaps TRBD2 as D (6 bases). This CDR3 has 14 residues. The germline V gene encodes CDR1 DFQATT and CDR2 SNEGSKA (reference sequence). With 6 bases removed from V and 3 bases from J, the gap between germline ends came to 14 bases. The CDR3 loop is CSAGGDGDTGELFF. In nucleotides, the CDR3 is TGCAGTGCAGGAGGGGATGGGGACACCGGGGAGCTGTTTTTT.

The table lists this clonotype with many counts. The chain is built from TRBV9 and TRBJ2-3; D call uncertain. The germline V gene encodes CDR1 SGDLS and CDR2 YYNGEE. The V and J ends lost 0 bases and 2 bases respectively, with 7 bases between them. The CDR3 is 14 residues long. The CDR3 protein is CASSVAANTDTQYF. The DNA of the CDR3 is TGTGCCAGCAGCGTAGCAGCGAACACAGATACGCAGTATTTT.

J is TRBJ1-5 and V is TRBV12-3 or TRBV12-4, with 12 bases matching TRBD1. The junction had 12 bases not matched to a gene; V was cut back by 6 bases and J by 0 bases. The CDR3 length is 19 residues. The CDR3: CASSLSSGTGGYSNQPQHF. The DNA of the CDR3 is TGTGCCAGCAGCCTCTCTTCCGGGACAGGGGGCTATAGCAATCAGCCCCAGCATTTT.

This clonotype was recorded only once. V is TRBV20-1 and J is TRBJ2-1; 13 bases align to TRBD2. Germline V gene data show CDR1 as DFQATT and CDR2 as SNEGSKA (reference sequence). The CDR3 runs 17 residues. With V trimmed by 6 bases and J by 0 bases, 8 bases remained unmatched. CDR3 sequence: CSARTSGSLNSYNEQFF. The DNA for the CDR3 is TGCAGTGCAAGGACTAGCGGGAGTCTTAACTCCTACAATGAGCAGTTCTTC.

There are many counts of this clonotype. In nucleotides, the CDR3 is TGTGCCATCAGGTCCGCAAACATTCAGTACTTC. This codes for CAIRSANIQYF. The J gene is TRBJ2-4, the V gene TRBV10-3; D gene ambiguous. Looked up from germline, CDR1 is ENHRY and CDR2 is SYGVKD. The CDR3 contains 11 residues. V was cut by 6 bases and J by 6 bases, with 6 bases left in between.

This clonotype was counted at least ten times. The V call is TRBV20-1, the J call TRBJ2-3, with D possibly matching TRBD2 (6 bases). The CDR3 sequence is 15 residues long. Germline V gene sequence: CDR1 DFQATT, CDR2 SNEGSKA (reference sequence). The CDR3 region is CTSNGLALTTDTQYF. The CDR3 coding sequence is TGCACCAGCAATGGGCTAGCGCTCACGACAGATACGCAGTATTTT.

This clonotype turned up a few times. The J gene is TRBJ1-1, the V gene TRBV29-1; D not resolved. CDR3 length: 13 amino acids. With 5 bases removed from V and 4 bases from J, the gap between germline ends came to 14 bases. Germline CDR1 and CDR2: SQVTM and ANQGSEA. CDR3 bases: TGCAGCGTTTTGTTGTCCTTCGGCACTGAAGCTTTCTTT. Its translation is CSVLLSFGTEAFF.

This clonotype was seen only a few times. V gene TRBV11-2 combines with J gene TRBJ2-3; 12 bases are shared with TRBD2. The CDR3 runs 14 residues. Unmatched junction bases numbered 3, after V lost 7 bases and J lost 4 bases. In germline, CDR1 is SGHAT, CDR2 FQNNGV. CDR3 sequence (DNA): TGTGCCAGCACCGCTAGCGGGGGGGCAGATACGCAGTATTTT. Its protein product is CASTASGGADTQYF.

The chain carries TRBV15 and TRBJ2-3, with D perhaps TRBD2 (7 bases). The CDR3 is 14 amino acids. The germline gives CDR1 LNHNV, CDR2 YYDKDF (reference sequence). Trimming took off 8 bases at V and 2 bases at J, with 14 bases between the two ends. The CDR3 DNA reads TGTGCCACCGGAGAGGGGGGGGACACAGATACGCAGTATTTT. Amino acid sequence: CATGEGGDTDTQYF.

This chain uses TRBV5-1 with TRBJ2-7; 10 bases map to TRBD2. The germline V gene encodes CDR1 SGHRS and CDR2 YFSETQ. The V segment lost 7 bases and the J segment 0 bases; nucleotides outside the gene matches: 10. The CDR3 is made up of 16 amino acids. The CDR3 DNA reads TGCGCCAGCTCCCTAGCGGGGGCCCGGAGCTCCTACGAGCAGTACTTC. Residues: CASSLAGARSSYEQYF.

This clonotype was observed a handful of times. The chain recombines TRBV10-3 with TRBJ2-1; D perhaps matches TRBD2 (6 bases). CDR1 is ENHRY, CDR2 SYGVKD, per germline. The CDR3 consists of 10 residues. The CDR3 loop is CAAGFGEQFF. For the CDR3, the DNA is TGTGCGGCGGGGTTCGGAGAGCAGTTCTTC.

The V and J genes are TRBV5-1 and TRBJ2-3; 14 bases agree with TRBD2. Germline CDR1 reads SGHRS; CDR2 reads YFSETQ. The CDR3 consists of 18 residues. The trim removed 4 bases at V and 1 base at J, leaving 8 bases unmatched. CDR3 region: CASSKGTSGRTGTDTQYF. In DNA, the CDR3 is TGCGCCAGCAGCAAAGGGACTAGCGGGAGAACGGGCACAGATACGCAGTATTTT.

The rearrangement joins TRBV9 to TRBJ1-3; TRBD1 might be the D (6 bases). In germline, CDR1 is SGDLS, CDR2 YYNGEE. There are 16 residues in the CDR3. Trimming took off 7 bases at V and 0 bases at J, with 17 bases between the two ends. CDR3 protein: CASPHRAEFSGNTIYF. The CDR3 region has the DNA TGTGCCAGCCCCCACAGGGCCGAATTCTCTGGAAACACCATATATTTT.

This clonotype has more than one count but fewer than ten. The chain recombines TRBV5-1 with TRBJ1-1; D gene unclear. The CDR3 has 13 residues. CDR1 is SGHRS and CDR2 is YFSETQ in the germline V gene. Trimming took 5 bases from V and 1 from J, leaving 9 bases between them. The CDR3 loop reads CASSTQPNTEAFF. The CDR3 DNA follows: TGCGCCAGCAGTACCCAGCCGAACACTGAAGCTTTCTTT. The entire variable domain, with the rest obtained from reference TRBV5-1 and TRBJ1-1, is as follows: KAGVTQTPRYLIKTRGQQVTLSCSPISGHRSVSWYQQTPGQGLQFLFEYFSETQRNKGNFPGRFSGRQFSNSRSEMNVSTLELGDSALYLCASSTQPNTEAFFGQGTRLTVV.

The chain joins TRBV5-1 to TRBJ2-6; D ambiguous. Looked up from germline, CDR1 is SGHRS and CDR2 is YFSETQ. V gave up 4 bases and J gave up 3 bases, with 11 bases separating them. The length of the CDR3 is 15 residues. CDR3 residues: CASSTIKSGANVLTF. In nucleotides, the CDR3 is TGCGCCAGCAGCACCATTAAGAGTGGGGCCAACGTCCTGACTTTC.

The chain links TRBV9 to TRBJ2-3; 10 nucleotides align to TRBD2. Germline V gene lookup returns CDR1 SGDLS and CDR2 YYNGEE. The CDR3 spans 19 residues. V dropped 4 bases and J dropped 0; count of bases not matched to a gene: 14. CDR3 sequence: CASSSRIWTSGSSTDTQYF. DNA for the CDR3: TGTGCCAGCAGCTCCCGAATTTGGACTAGCGGTTCGAGCACAGATACGCAGTATTTT.

In this sample, this clonotype turned up many times. The chain combines TRBV12-3 or TRBV12-4 with TRBJ2-3; D unresolved. V lost 6 bases, J lost 2 bases, and 6 bases lay in between. The CDR3 runs 12 residues. CDR3 nucleotides: TGTGCCAGCAGCCCGGTCACAGATACGCAGTATTTT. It translates to CASSPVTDTQYF.

In this sample, this clonotype turned up a few times. The chain couples TRBV20-1 to TRBJ2-7; D is possibly TRBD1 or TRBD2 (5 bases each). The V end lost 1 base, the J end lost 3 bases, and 10 bases lay between the germline ends. In germline, CDR1 is DFQATT, CDR2 SNEGSKA (reference sequence). The CDR3 totals 13 residues. The CDR3 protein is CSARVGGGYEQYF. CDR3 in DNA: TGCAGTGCTAGAGTGGGTGGGGGCTACGAGCAGTACTTC.

V usage is TRBV12-3 or TRBV12-4 and J usage is TRBJ1-1; D not certain. The ends were cut back, 5 bases at V and 7 bases at J, with 11 bases in the middle. The CDR3 sequence is 12 residues long. The chain's CDR3 is CASSRYGGEAFF. CDR3 nucleotides: TGTGCCAGCAGTCGCTACGGCGGTGAAGCTTTCTTT.

This clonotype was seen only a few times. V and J are TRBV20-1 and TRBJ2-7; a weak D match, TRBD2 (5 bases). CDR1 is DFQATT, CDR2 SNEGSKA, per germline (reference sequence). V was shortened by 3 bases and J by 1 base, with 10 bases between the two germline ends. The CDR3 extends over 13 amino acids. The CDR3 reads CSARRAVSYEQYF. CDR3 bases: TGCAGTGCTAGGAGGGCCGTTTCCTACGAGCAGTACTTC.

This chain connects TRBV12-3 or TRBV12-4 to TRBJ2-1; D is ambiguous. This CDR3 contains 15 residues. Trimming left V 3 bases short and J 0 bases short, with 9 bases between. The chain's CDR3 is CASSFGFSSYNEQFF. Written as DNA, the CDR3 is TGTGCCAGCAGTTTTGGCTTCAGCTCCTACAATGAGCAGTTCTTC.